This T cell receptor beta chain was documented in a study of control samples from healthy donors and cancer patients. V dropped 1 base and J dropped 6; count of bases not matched to a gene: 5. The V gene's germline CDR1 is LGHDT and CDR2 YNNKEL (reference sequence). The CDR3 contains 15 residues. This clone came up once. Sequencing was performed with immunoSEQ multiplex PCR; in TCRdb, only in-frame clones are kept and a portion is missing. The sample has about 71,000 clones; approximately 89% are singletons. Sequencing used PBMCs. This clonotype was obtained from a man aged 55-75 years with lung cancer. V usage is TRBV3-1 (or the pseudogene TRBV3-2) and J usage is TRBJ1-5, with 8 bases lining up with TRBD1. CDR3 in amino acids: CASSQGQGAGQPQHF. In nucleotides, the CDR3 is TGTGCCAGCAGCCAAGGGCAGGGGGCCGGTCAGCCCCAGCATTTT.